This entry features one T cell receptor beta chain sequence. This entry belongs to a study of blood T cell repertoires in COVID-19. Study information: Italy, Spain and the United States were the sources of the convalescent and acute COVID-19 samples. Nucleic acid was either cDNA or gDNA, and it came from T cells, B-cell-depleted T cells, or PBMCs.

In the authors' methods: Counts of nucleated cells, estimated from reference gene primer amplification, were obtained. Clones were sequenced by immunoSEQ multiplex PCR, and TCRdb holds only the in-frame ones, with some missing. The DNA gave D and trimming, while V, J and clone size come from that table. The top ten clones hold 10% to 15% of a sample with 64,000 or so clones, 80% to 85% of them seen once. In germline, CDR1 is SGHVS, CDR2 FNYEAQ. Trimming left V 4 bases short and J 7 bases short, with 16 bases between. The CDR3 is made up of 14 amino acids. The chain links TRBV7-6 to TRBJ1-2; D possibly corresponds to TRBD1 (5 bases). Sequencing was carried out using peripheral blood. The TCR was taken from a human donor in a cohort sampled during active COVID-19. CDR3 residues: CASSSGGRVTGYTF. As DNA, the CDR3 is TGTGCCAGCAGCTCCGGCGGCAGGGTTACTGGCTACACCTTC.